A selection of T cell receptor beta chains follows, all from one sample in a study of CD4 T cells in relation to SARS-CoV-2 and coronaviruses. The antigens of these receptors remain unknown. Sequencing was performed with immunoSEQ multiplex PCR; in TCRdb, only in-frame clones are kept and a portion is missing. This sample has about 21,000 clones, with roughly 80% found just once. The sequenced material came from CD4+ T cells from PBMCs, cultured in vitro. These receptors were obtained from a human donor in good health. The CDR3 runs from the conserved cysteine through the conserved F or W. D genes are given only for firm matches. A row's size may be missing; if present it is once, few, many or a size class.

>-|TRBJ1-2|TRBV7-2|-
CASSAWESYGYTF
TGTGCCAGCAGCGCTTGGGAATCCTATGGCTACACCTTC
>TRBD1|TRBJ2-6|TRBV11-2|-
CASSLKGQVLSGANVLTF
TGTGCCAGCAGCTTAAAGGGACAGGTCCTCTCTGGGGCCAACGTCCTGACTTTC
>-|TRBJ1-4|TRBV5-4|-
CASSFGARGGTNEKLFF
TGTGCCAGCAGCTTTGGGGCTCGTGGGGGAACTAATGAAAAACTGTTTTTT
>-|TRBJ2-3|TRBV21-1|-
CASSKDRRDLVNSTDTQYF
TGTGCCAGCAGCAAAGATCGGAGGGATCTGGTGAATAGCACAGATACGCAGTATTTT
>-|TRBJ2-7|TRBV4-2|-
CASSLSYEQYF
TGTGCCAGCAGCCTGAGTTACGAGCAGTACTTC
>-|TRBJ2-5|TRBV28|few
CASSLRETQYF
TGTGCCAGCAGTTTGCGGGAGACCCAGTACTTC
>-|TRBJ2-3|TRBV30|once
CAWSVPGGGTDTQYF
TGTGCCTGGAGTGTACCAGGGGGAGGGACAGATACGCAGTATTTT
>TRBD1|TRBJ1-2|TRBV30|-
CAWRGQGDNYGYTF
TGTGCCTGGAGAGGACAGGGGGATAACTATGGCTACACCTTC
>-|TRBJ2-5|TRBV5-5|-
CASHQQGPGETQYF
TGTGCCAGCCACCAGCAGGGGCCGGGGGAGACCCAGTACTTC
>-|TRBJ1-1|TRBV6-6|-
CASSQGNWNTEAFF
TGTGCCAGCAGTCAGGGAAACTGGAACACTGAAGCTTTCTTT
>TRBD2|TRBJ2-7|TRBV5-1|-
CASSVGGRSYEQYF
TGCGCCAGCAGCGTGGGGGGGAGATCCTACGAGCAGTACTTC
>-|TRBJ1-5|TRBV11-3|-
CASSLDPRVNQPQHF
TGTGCCAGCAGCTTAGATCCCAGGGTCAATCAGCCCCAGCATTTT
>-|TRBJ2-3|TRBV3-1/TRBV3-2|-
CASSQGGTDTQYF
TGTGCCAGCAGCCAAGGGGGCACAGATACGCAGTATTTT
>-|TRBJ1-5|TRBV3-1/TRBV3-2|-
CASSQEGRGGGNQPQHF
TGTGCCAGCAGCCAAGAAGGGCGTGGGGGAGGGAATCAGCCCCAGCATTTT
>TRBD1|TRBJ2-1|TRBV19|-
CASWQGAGGKEQFF
TGTGCCAGCTGGCAGGGGGCTGGGGGAAAAGAGCAGTTCTTC
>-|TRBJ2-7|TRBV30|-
CAWSETYEQYF
TGTGCCTGGAGTGAGACCTACGAGCAGTACTTC
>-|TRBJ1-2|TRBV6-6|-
CASIGTGYGYTF
TGTGCCAGCATTGGAACAGGCTATGGCTACACCTTC
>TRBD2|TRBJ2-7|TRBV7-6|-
CASSPNRLAGGVVYEQYF
TGTGCCAGCAGCCCAAATCGGCTAGCGGGAGGGGTGGTGTACGAGCAGTACTTC
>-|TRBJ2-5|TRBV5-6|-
CASSLWVGMDQETQYF
TGTGCCAGCAGCTTGTGGGTCGGAATGGATCAAGAGACCCAGTACTTC
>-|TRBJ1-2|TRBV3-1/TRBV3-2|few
CASATEGLRGYTF
TGTGCCAGCGCCACGGAGGGACTGAGGGGCTACACCTTC
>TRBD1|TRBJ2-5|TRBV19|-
CASSAAGTATQYF
TGTGCCAGTAGTGCCGCCGGGACAGCTACCCAGTACTTC
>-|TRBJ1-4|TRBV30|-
CAWRYTRDFPKLFF
TGTGCCTGGAGATATACCCGGGACTTCCCAAAACTGTTTTTT
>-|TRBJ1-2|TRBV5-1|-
CASSLGSVNYGYTF
TGCGCCAGCAGCTTGGGGTCCGTAAACTATGGCTACACCTTC
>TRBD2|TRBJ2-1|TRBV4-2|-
CASSPAGTSGMLNEQFF
TGTGCCAGCAGCCCGGCCGGGACTAGCGGGATGTTGAATGAGCAGTTCTTC
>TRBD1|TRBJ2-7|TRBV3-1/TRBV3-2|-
CASSQGQGAYTEQYF
TGTGCCAGCAGCCAAGGACAGGGGGCGTACACCGAGCAGTACTTC
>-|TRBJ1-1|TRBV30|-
CAWETGAPRGEAFF
TGTGCCTGGGAAACCGGGGCCCCAAGAGGTGAAGCTTTCTTT
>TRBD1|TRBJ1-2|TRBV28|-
CASSLGWGDRLLWGYTF
TGTGCCAGCAGTTTAGGGTGGGGGGACAGGTTGCTTTGGGGCTACACCTTC
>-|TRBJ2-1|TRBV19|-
CASSILAQENGQFF
TGTGCCAGTAGTATTCTAGCCCAGGAAAATGGGCAGTTCTTC
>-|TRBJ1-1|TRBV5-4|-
CASSLGGSYVRDDTEAFF
TGTGCCAGCAGCTTGGGCGGAAGTTATGTGCGCGACGACACTGAAGCTTTCTTT
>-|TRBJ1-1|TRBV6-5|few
CASVTGLMNTEAFF
TGTGCCAGCGTGACAGGACTCATGAACACTGAAGCTTTCTTT
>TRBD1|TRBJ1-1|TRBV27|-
CASSRDRLNTEAFF
TGTGCCAGCAGTAGGGACAGATTGAACACTGAAGCTTTCTTT
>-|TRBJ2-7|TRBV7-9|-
CASSLMTEQYF
TGTGCCAGCAGCTTAATGACGGAGCAGTACTTC
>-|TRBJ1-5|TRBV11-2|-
CASSTGQFNQPQHF
TGTGCCAGCAGCACCGGACAGTTCAATCAGCCCCAGCATTTT
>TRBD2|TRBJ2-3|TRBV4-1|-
CASSHSSSGRASGTDTQYF
TGCGCCAGCAGCCACTCCTCCAGCGGGAGGGCCTCGGGCACAGATACGCAGTATTTT
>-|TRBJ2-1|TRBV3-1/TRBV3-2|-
CASSQSVSSYNEQFF
TGTGCCAGCAGCCAAAGCGTCAGCTCCTACAATGAGCAGTTCTTC
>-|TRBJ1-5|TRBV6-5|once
CASRGSNREGPQHF
TGTGCCAGCAGGGGATCCAACCGAGAGGGGCCCCAGCATTTT
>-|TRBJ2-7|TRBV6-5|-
CASSYSRDGWYEQYF
TGTGCCAGCAGTTACTCCCGGGACGGATGGTACGAGCAGTACTTC
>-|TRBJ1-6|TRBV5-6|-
CASSLARDRDSPLHF
TGTGCCAGCAGCTTGGCCCGGGACCGGGATTCACCCCTCCACTTT
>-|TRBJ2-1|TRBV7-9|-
CASSPPPGTQPYNEQFF
TGTGCCAGCAGCCCCCCTCCGGGGACGCAACCCTACAATGAGCAGTTCTTC
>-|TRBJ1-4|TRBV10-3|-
CAISESTSLNEKLFF
TGTGCCATCAGTGAGTCGACAAGCCTTAATGAAAAACTGTTTTTT
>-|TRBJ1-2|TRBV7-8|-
CASSPDLGQGYTF
TGTGCCAGCAGCCCCGATTTAGGGCAAGGCTACACCTTC
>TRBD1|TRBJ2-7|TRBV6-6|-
CASMGDSTYEQYF
TGTGCCAGCATGGGGGACAGTACCTACGAGCAGTACTTC
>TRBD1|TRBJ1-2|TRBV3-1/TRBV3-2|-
CASSQEVGQGQGYTF
TGTGCCAGCAGCCAAGAAGTGGGACAGGGCCAAGGCTACACCTTC
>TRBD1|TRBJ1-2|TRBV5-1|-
CASSWRGQGSSGYTF
TGCGCCAGCAGCTGGCGGGGACAGGGATCGTCTGGCTACACCTTC
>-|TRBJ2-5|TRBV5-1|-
CASSLAAETQYF
TGCGCCAGCAGCTTGGCCGCGGAGACCCAGTACTTC
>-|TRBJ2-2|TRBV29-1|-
CSVEGSSNTGELFF
TGCAGCGTTGAGGGGAGCTCTAACACCGGGGAGCTGTTTTTT
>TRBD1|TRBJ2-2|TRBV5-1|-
CASRGGQGNTGELFF
TGCGCCAGCAGAGGGGGACAGGGGAACACCGGGGAGCTGTTTTTT
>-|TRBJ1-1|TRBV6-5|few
CASSEGPWTEAFF
TGTGCCAGCAGCGAGGGCCCCTGGACTGAAGCTTTCTTT
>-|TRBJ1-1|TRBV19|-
CASSIEGSRTEAFF
TGTGCCAGTAGTATAGAGGGGAGTCGGACTGAAGCTTTCTTT
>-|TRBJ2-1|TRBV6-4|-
CASSDSSGSYNEQFF
TGTGCCAGCAGTGACTCTAGCGGCTCCTACAATGAGCAGTTCTTC
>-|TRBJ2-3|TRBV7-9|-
CASSLGGGGTDTQYF
TGTGCCAGCAGCTTAGGAGGGGGGGGCACAGATACGCAGTATTTT